The sequence of this TCR beta chain was determined in a study of shared clonotypes between healthy human individuals. In its sample, this clone was seen once. Naive CD8 isolation took CD45RO-negative cells positively selected for CCR7 and excluded terminally differentiated effector memory CD45RA+ cells. The protocol was immunoSEQ multiplex PCR, while the TCRdb copy is restricted to in-frame clones and leaves out a portion. The profile shows some 2 million clones, over 85% of them singletons. Sequencing was performed on naive CD8+ T cells sorted from blood. The TCR originated in a man aged 18 to 30 in good health.

CDR3 residues: CASSPGTGVNTEAFF. CDR3 nucleotides: TGTGCCAGCAGCCCCGGGACAGGGGTGAACACTGAAGCTTTCTTT. The chain has TRBV11-2 and TRBJ1-1, with 10 bases lining up with TRBD1. Germline V gene data show CDR1 as SGHAT and CDR2 as FQNNGV. With 5 bases clipped from V and 0 bases from J, the junction kept 3 bases outside the gene matches. The CDR3 covers 15 residues.